The entry below describes one T cell receptor beta chain. Germline V gene lookup returns CDR1 DFQATT and CDR2 SNEGSKA (reference sequence). The CDR3 loop spans 14 amino acids. Trimming cost V 5 bases and J 5 bases; bases outside gene matches: 3. With 10-nucleotide random UMIs included, cDNA was synthesized by 5'RACE. Using its own MiXCR run on the 5' RACE reads, TCRdb lists one record per CDR3 protein. The profile shows tens of thousands of distinct CDR3 sequences, more than 8.5% of them singletons. Time point indicated: longitudinal time-point 1 (baseline). The data stem from a study of neurological immune-mediated disorders.

The sample was PBMCs. The chain couples TRBV20-1 to TRBJ2-1; 13 bases fit TRBD2. The sequence was collected from a man aged 30 to 39 in good health. The CDR3 region has the DNA TGCAGTGCTTGGACTAGCGGGAGTAACAATGAGCAGTTCTTC. This translates into CSAWTSGSNNEQFF.